This TCR beta chain comes out of a study of T cells after yellow fever vaccination. TCRdb reprocessed the 5' RACE reads with MiXCR, giving one entry per CDR3 protein. The sample shows roughly 300,000 distinct CDR3 sequences, 6.5% to 8.5% of them seen only once. Only a few counts were recorded for this clonotype. The V end was cut by 3 bases, the J end by 6 bases, with 14 bases between. In germline, CDR1 is DFQATT, CDR2 SNEGSKA (reference sequence). There are 13 residues in the CDR3. The origin of this receptor is a man aged 18 to 30 who received the YFV17D yellow fever vaccine. J is TRBJ1-1 and V is TRBV20-1; D is possibly TRBD1 (5 bases). Specimen: PBMCs, collected roughly seven weeks after the first yellow fever vaccination. The CDR3: CSARVRDIAEAFF. Here the CDR3 DNA reads TGCAGTGCTAGGGTCAGGGATATAGCTGAAGCTTTCTTT.